This passage covers 31 T cell receptor beta chains from one sample sequenced in a study of blood T cell repertoires in COVID-19. This table comes from immunoSEQ multiplex PCR, and its TCRdb copy is limited to in-frame clones, with some not included. In the table there are more than 85,000 clones, roughly 80% of which are singletons. The sample taken for sequencing was peripheral blood. Every receptor here comes from a man at least 80 years old with active or convalescent COVID-19.

The V gene is TRBV3-1 (or the pseudogene TRBV3-2), the J gene TRBJ2-1; 12 bases are shared with TRBD1. Trimming at V came to 3 bases and at J to 7 bases, leaving 4 bases not matched to a gene. The germline V gene encodes CDR1 LGHDT and CDR2 YNNKEL (reference sequence). The CDR3 totals 15 residues. CDR3 DNA: TGTGCCAGCAGCCAGGGGACAGGGGGCTGGAATGAGCAGTTCTTC. This encodes CASSQGTGGWNEQFF.

The genes are TRBV28 and TRBJ1-1; a possible D gene is TRBD1 (5 bases). V shed 6 bases and J shed 0 bases, with 11 bases lying between them. The CDR3 length is 14 residues. Germline CDR1 reads MDHEN; CDR2 reads SYDVKM. The CDR3 sequence is CASSGGIMNTEAFF. The CDR3 nucleotides read TGTGCCAGCAGCGGGGGGATCATGAACACTGAAGCTTTCTTT. The variable domain in full, with the rest retrieved from reference TRBV28 and TRBJ1-1, is DVKVTQSSRYLVKRTGEKVFLECVQDMDHENMFWYRQDPGLGLRLIYFSYDVKMKEKGDIPEGYSVSREKKERFSLILESASTNQTSMYLCASSGGIMNTEAFFGQGTRLTVV.

This chain links TRBV12-3 or TRBV12-4 with TRBJ1-5, with 10 bases that match TRBD1. V lost 7 bases, J lost 9 bases, and 6 bases stayed unmatched. This CDR3 comprises 13 residues. In DNA, the CDR3 is TGTGCCAGCATCCCGGACAGGGGGGGGCCCCAGCATTTT. Its protein is CASIPDRGGPQHF.

The rearrangement uses TRBV29-1 and TRBJ1-1; D is ambiguous. Between the trimmed V and J ends, which lost 8 bases and 2 bases, there was a span of 12 bases. This CDR3 has 12 amino acids. Germline V gene data show CDR1 as SQVTM and CDR2 as ANQGSEA. DNA of the CDR3: TGCAGCACCAGTGAGGGTAACACTGAAGCTTTCTTT. It yields the protein CSTSEGNTEAFF.

This clone was counted only a few times. The chain uses TRBV30 and TRBJ1-6; D gene uncertain. Germline lookup yields CDR1 GTSNPN and CDR2 SVGIG (reference sequence). CDR3 length: 13 residues. The CDR3 region is CAYGSSYNSPLHF. CDR3 DNA: TGTGCGTACGGGAGCTCCTATAATTCACCCCTCCACTTT.

The chain has TRBV7-2 and TRBJ1-2, with D maybe TRBD1 (5 bases). This CDR3 region has 19 residues. Germline V gene data show CDR1 as SGHTA and CDR2 as FQGNSA. Trimming left V 1 base short and J 2 bases short, with 23 bases between. CDR3: CASSLVIGARGLMNYGYTF. The CDR3, as DNA: TGTGCCAGCAGCTTAGTCATTGGGGCTCGGGGACTCATGAACTATGGCTACACCTTC.

This chain uses TRBV5-1 with TRBJ2-1; the D gene is possibly TRBD1 (6 bases). The CDR3 extends over 16 amino acids. The V end lost 3 bases, the J end lost 6 bases, and 19 bases lay between the germline ends. Germline-derived CDR1 and CDR2 are SGHRS and YFSETQ. Written as DNA, the CDR3 is TGCGCCAGCAGCTCGGAGTTCAGGGGTGGGCGCAATGAGCAGTTCTTC. Protein: CASSSEFRGGRNEQFF.

The rearrangement joins TRBV9 to TRBJ2-7; D remains unclear. The CDR3 runs 13 residues. V was cut by 0 bases and J by 6 bases, with 10 bases left in between. CDR1 is SGDLS, CDR2 YYNGEE, per germline. The CDR3 protein is CASSVAFSGEQYF. The CDR3 coding sequence is TGTGCCAGCAGCGTAGCTTTTAGTGGCGAGCAGTACTTC.

The chain uses TRBV30 and TRBJ2-7; D gene uncertain. The CDR3 sequence is 11 residues long. The germline V gene encodes CDR1 GTSNPN and CDR2 SVGIG (reference sequence). The CDR3 DNA follows: TGTGCATCGGGTCTCAACTACGAGCAGTACTTC. Translating gives CASGLNYEQYF.

The V gene is TRBV5-1, the J gene TRBJ2-1; tentative D call: TRBD1 (6 bases). The CDR3 contains 12 residues. The V end lost 0 bases, the J end lost 12 bases, and 10 bases lay between the germline ends. From germline, CDR1 is SGHRS and CDR2 YFSETQ. The CDR3 reads CASSLEGVVQFF. CDR3 coding DNA: TGCGCCAGCAGCTTGGAGGGGGTCGTGCAGTTCTTC.

The chain employs TRBV21-1 and TRBJ1-6; the table gives TRBD1 as D, unverified against the DNA. TRBV21-1 is given as a pseudogene. This CDR3 is 14 amino acids long. This CDR3 reads CASSARGMNSPLHF. The CDR3 DNA is TGTGCCAGCAGCGCCAGGGGGATGAATTCACCCCTCCACTTT.

This chain links TRBV9 with TRBJ2-1, with a possible D match to TRBD1 (6 bases). V was pared by 0 bases and J by 2 bases, with 9 bases between. CDR1 SGDLS and CDR2 YYNGEE come from the germline V gene. CDR3 size: 15 residues. The CDR3 nucleotides read TGTGCCAGCAGCGTAGGCAGGGGTACCTACAATGAGCAGTTCTTC. This sequence encodes CASSVGRGTYNEQFF. The variable domain in full, with the rest retrieved from reference TRBV9 and TRBJ2-1, is DSGVTQTPKHLITATGQRVTLRCSPRSGDLSVYWYQQSLDQGLQFLIQYYNGEERAKGNILERFSAQQFPDLHSELNLSSLELGDSALYFCASSVGRGTYNEQFFGPGTRLTVL.

V and J are TRBV5-1 and TRBJ2-2, with D possibly matching TRBD1 (5 bases). Germline V gene sequence: CDR1 SGHRS, CDR2 YFSETQ. Deletions cut 2 bases from V and 6 bases from J, with 11 bases between. This CDR3 has 14 residues. DNA for the CDR3: TGCGCCAGCAGCTTATCAGGGTCCCCCGGGGAGCTGTTTTTT. Its translation: CASSLSGSPGELFF.

The CDR3 DNA follows: TGTGCCAGCATTAGAGGGGGTTCTGGGGCCAACGTCCTGACTTTC. Translation: CASIRGGSGANVLTF. The chain links TRBV6-5 to TRBJ2-6; D may be TRBD1 (6 bases). Trimming removed 7 bases from V and 1 base from J, with 11 bases in between. Germline V gene lookup returns CDR1 MNHEY and CDR2 SVGAGI. The CDR3 runs 15 residues.

The CDR3 loop reads CASSLDGTGLSETQYF. The CDR3 DNA reads TGTGCCAGCAGCCTGGACGGGACAGGGTTATCCGAGACCCAGTACTTC. V usage is TRBV7-6 and J usage is TRBJ2-5; the match to TRBD1 covers 9 bases. V dropped 5 bases and J dropped 5; count of bases not matched to a gene: 12. CDR1 and CDR2 (germline): SGHVS, FNYEAQ. The CDR3 contains 16 residues.

The V and J genes are TRBV2 and TRBJ1-3; D not certain. This CDR3 has 15 amino acids. The V and J ends lost 4 bases and 2 bases respectively, with 12 bases between them. From germline, CDR1 is SNHLY and CDR2 FYNNEI. Here the CDR3 reads CASSGPVGAGNTIYF. The CDR3 DNA reads as TGTGCCAGCAGTGGACCGGTTGGAGCTGGAAACACCATATATTTT.

The chain uses TRBV5-1 and TRBJ1-1, with unresolved D. Germline V gene data show CDR1 as SGHRS and CDR2 as YFSETQ. This CDR3 has 14 residues. With 0 bases removed from V and 4 bases from J, the gap between germline ends came to 10 bases. CDR3 loop: CASSLEMGSTEAFF. The DNA for the CDR3 is TGCGCCAGCAGCTTGGAAATGGGGAGCACTGAAGCTTTCTTT.

This clone was counted a single time. V and J are TRBV5-4 and TRBJ1-1; weak D call: TRBD1 (5 bases). The CDR3 covers 16 residues. The V gene's germline CDR1 is SGHNT and CDR2 YYREEE (reference sequence). Trimming cost V 5 bases and J 1 base, with 18 bases left between them. The CDR3 coding sequence is TGTGCCAGCAGTCCTAAAACGGGGGGACGGAACACTGAAGCTTTCTTT. It translates to CASSPKTGGRNTEAFF. The variable domain in full, completed from reference TRBV5-4 and TRBJ1-1, reads ETGVTQSPTHLIKTRGQQVTLRCSSQSGHNTVSWYQQALGQGPQFIFQYYREEENGRGNFPPRFSGLQFPNYSSELNVNALELDDSALYLCASSPKTGGRNTEAFFGQGTRLTVV.

The V call is TRBV2, the J call TRBJ1-6; TRBD1 matches at 11 bases. Losses at the gene ends were 6 bases for V and 10 bases for J; bases not matched to a gene: 5. The CDR3 extends over 14 amino acids. CDR1 is SNHLY, CDR2 FYNNEI, per germline. The CDR3 sequence is CASSKGQGGSPLHF. The CDR3 bases are TGTGCCAGCAGCAAGGGACAGGGGGGCTCACCCCTCCACTTT. The whole variable domain, remainder taken from reference TRBV2 and TRBJ1-6, is EPEVTQTPSHQVTQMGQEVILRCVPISNHLYFYWYRQILGQKVEFLVSFYNNEISEKSEIFDDQFSVERPDGSNFTLKIRSTKLEDSAMYFCASSKGQGGSPLHFGNGTRLTVT.

The genes are TRBV29-1 and TRBJ1-1; 8 bases agree with TRBD1. This CDR3 comprises 13 residues. J lost 3 bases, V lost 4 bases, and 4 bases had no gene match. Germline values: CDR1 SQVTM, CDR2 ANQGSEA. The CDR3 coding sequence is TGCAGCGTTGTTACAGGGGGGTACACTGAAGCTTTCTTT. The encoded protein is CSVVTGGYTEAFF. The full variable domain, its missing parts supplied by reference TRBV29-1 and TRBJ1-1, is SAVISQKPSRDICQRGTSLTIQCQVDSQVTMMFWYRQQPGQSLTLIATANQGSEATYESGFVIDKFPISRPNLTFSTLTVSNMSPEDSSIYLCSVVTGGYTEAFFGQGTRLTVV.

The DNA of the CDR3 is TGCAGTGCTAGTCGGGGTAATGGTCAGCCCCAGCATTTT. Translated, it gives CSASRGNGQPQHF. This rearrangement joins TRBV20-1 to TRBJ1-5; the D is unclear. CDR3 size: 13 residues. Trimming shortened V by 3 bases and J by 6 bases, and 12 bases separated the two germline ends. Per the germline V gene, CDR1 is DFQATT and CDR2 is SNEGSKA (reference sequence).

In its sample, this clone was seen a few times. The V and J genes are TRBV28 and TRBJ2-7, with a tentative D call TRBD1 (6 bases). The V and J ends lost 6 bases and 4 bases respectively, with 13 bases between them. The germline V gene encodes CDR1 MDHEN and CDR2 SYDVKM. CDR3 length: 13 residues. CDR3 DNA: TGTGCCAGCAGGATACAGGGAAAATACGAGCAGTACTTC. Its translation is CASRIQGKYEQYF.

The J gene is TRBJ1-1, the V gene TRBV19; D uncertain. The CDR3 contains 15 residues. V was pared by 3 bases and J by 1 base, with 12 bases between. Germline V gene lookup returns CDR1 LNHDA and CDR2 SQIVND (reference sequence). The CDR3 nucleotides read TGTGCCAGTAGTATGCCCGGCGGCTCGAACACTGAAGCTTTCTTT. It encodes CASSMPGGSNTEAFF.

The J gene is TRBJ1-1, the V gene TRBV20-1; no clear D. Germline CDR1 and CDR2: DFQATT and SNEGSKA (reference sequence). The CDR3 contains 14 residues. Trimming stripped 3 bases from V and 1 base from J, with 12 bases between. The CDR3 DNA sequence: TGCAGTGCTAGTAAGTCCGGGTGGAACACTGAAGCTTTCTTT. It yields the protein CSASKSGWNTEAFF.

This clone is a singleton in its sample. Additional DNA sequences in this sample encode the identical CDR3. The rearrangement links TRBV7-9 to TRBJ2-1; 9 bases are shared with TRBD2. CDR1 is SEHNR, CDR2 FQNEAQ, per germline (reference sequence). The CDR3 contains 15 residues. V was clipped by 1 base and J by 6 bases; unmatched bases: 4. The CDR3, as DNA: TGTGCCAGCAGCTTAGATGGGCGGGGGGGCAATGAGCAGTTCTTC. It codes for CASSLDGRGGNEQFF.

This chain connects TRBV5-6 to TRBJ1-2; TRBD1 aligns across 7 bases. Germline lookup yields CDR1 SGHDT and CDR2 YYEEEE. This CDR3 has 11 amino acids. V was clipped by 4 bases and J by 7 bases; unmatched bases: 1. CDR3 in amino acids: CASSAGGGYTF. The CDR3 DNA reads TGTGCCAGCAGCGCAGGGGGTGGCTACACCTTC.

V gene TRBV9 combines with J gene TRBJ2-1; 9 positions match TRBD1. The J segment lost 5 bases and the V segment lost 0 bases, leaving 12 bases of the junction unmatched. In germline, CDR1 is SGDLS, CDR2 YYNGEE. This CDR3 region has 18 residues. CDR3 DNA: TGTGCCAGCAGCGTAGCTCCGAGACCGGGACAGGGTAACAATGAGCAGTTCTTC. Translated, it gives CASSVAPRPGQGNNEQFF.

Comments on this clone: A much larger clone lies a single base off, so this may be a read error. V gene TRBV9 combines with J gene TRBJ2-2; D is possibly TRBD1 (6 bases). CDR1 is SGDLS and CDR2 is YYNGEE in the germline V gene. The CDR3 consists of 14 residues. With 4 bases removed from V and 1 base from J, the gap between germline ends came to 8 bases. The CDR3, as DNA: TGTGCCAGCAGCTTGGGACAGAACACCGGGGAGCTGTTTTTT. Its translation: CASSLGQNTGELFF. The entire variable domain, with the rest obtained from reference TRBV9 and TRBJ2-2, is as follows: DSGVTQTPKHLITATGQRVTLRCSPRSGDLSVYWYQQSLDQGLQFLIQYYNGEERAKGNILERFSAQQFPDLHSELNLSSLELGDSALYFCASSLGQNTGELFFGEGSRLTVL.

This clone was seen only a few times. The chain joins TRBV6-5 to TRBJ1-1; TRBD1 is a possible D gene (6 bases). The CDR3 has 14 residues. Deletions cut 7 bases from V and 6 bases from J, with 18 bases between. CDR1 is MNHEY and CDR2 is SVGAGI in the germline V gene. Here the CDR3 DNA reads TGTGCCAGCAACCCACAGGGTGTTAGGGCTGAAGCTTTCTTT. This translates into CASNPQGVRAEAFF.

This chain uses TRBV15 with TRBJ2-1, with TRBD2 matching over 8 bases. Losses at the gene ends were 2 bases for V and 8 bases for J; bases not matched to a gene: 5. In germline, CDR1 is LNHNV, CDR2 YYDKDF (reference sequence). The length of the CDR3 is 14 residues. CDR3 region: CATSRNSGDDEQFF. In nucleotides, the CDR3 is TGTGCCACCAGCAGAAATAGCGGGGACGATGAGCAGTTCTTC.

The chain combines TRBV7-8 with TRBJ1-5; unclear D gene. CDR3 size: 17 residues. With 1 base removed from V and 3 bases from J, the gap between germline ends came to 16 bases. Per germline, CDR1 SGHVS and CDR2 FQNEAQ. In nucleotides, the CDR3 is TGTGCCAGCAGCTTAGAGGAGTGGAGGGTGGCCAATCAGCCCCAGCATTTT. Protein: CASSLEEWRVANQPQHF.